The rows below give T cell receptor beta chains drawn from one sample of a study of cytomegalovirus exposure and HLA in healthy donors. TCRdb keeps only in-frame clones here, not all; method: immunoSEQ multiplex PCR. This sample has around 91,000 clones, with about 73% found just once. The material sequenced was PBMCs. All receptors derive from a woman aged 40 to 50 in good health and CMV-seropositive. The CDR3 runs from the conserved cysteine through the conserved F or W. The D gene is left open where the match is weak. Some rows mark clone size as missing; the rest say once, few, many or name a class of expanded clone.

v_gene	j_gene	d_gene	abundance	CDR3nt	CDR3aa
TRBV9	TRBJ1-3	NA	NA	TGTGCCAGCAGCGTAGCAGGAAACACCATATATTTT	CASSVAGNTIYF
TRBV5-4	TRBJ1-4	TRBD1	NA	TGTGCCAGCAGCTTGGCCGGGGGACAGGTTGAAAAACTGTTTTTT	CASSLAGGQVEKLFF
TRBV18	TRBJ2-2	NA	NA	TGTGCCAGCTCACCACCGTCCCGGTCCGGGGAGCTGTTTTTT	CASSPPSRSGELFF
TRBV5-1	TRBJ2-1	NA	NA	TGCGCCAGCAGCTTCAACGGCAATGAGCAGTTCTTC	CASSFNGNEQFF
TRBV6-5	TRBJ1-1	TRBD1	NA	TGTGCCAGCAGCTCCGGGACAGACTCAGCTTTCTTT	CASSSGTDSAFF
TRBV6-5	TRBJ1-1	TRBD1	NA	TGTGCCAGCAGCCCAGGGACAGGGTATATCACTGAAGCTTTCTTT	CASSPGTGYITEAFF
TRBV19	TRBJ2-7	NA	NA	TGTGCCAGTAGCCCCGGGAACTCCTACGAGCAGTACTTC	CASSPGNSYEQYF
TRBV27	TRBJ2-1	TRBD2	NA	TGTGCCAGCAGAGGACTAGCGGGGATTCTTGTTGAGCAGTTCTTC	CASRGLAGILVEQFF
TRBV27	TRBJ2-3	TRBD2	NA	TGTGCCAGCTCCCTAGCGGGGGCCTTGGGCGGTACGCAGTATTTT	CASSLAGALGGTQYF
TRBV28	TRBJ1-2	TRBD1	NA	TGTGCCGGCTTGGGACAGGGGAAGGACTATGGCTACACCTTC	CAGLGQGKDYGYTF
TRBV14	TRBJ1-1	NA	once	TGTGCCAGCAGCCAAGAGGGGGTCTGGGGGGAAATGGACACTGAAGCTTTCTTT	CASSQEGVWGEMDTEAFF
TRBV18	TRBJ2-5	NA	NA	TGTGCCAGCTCACCAGTCAGCCCAGGGATGTACCAAGAGACCCAGTACTTC	CASSPVSPGMYQETQYF
TRBV4-3	TRBJ2-7	TRBD1	NA	TGCGCCAGCAGCCAGGGCTTGACAGGGGGCCGGGAGCAGTACTTC	CASSQGLTGGREQYF
TRBV7-9	TRBJ2-1	NA	NA	TGTGCCAGCAGCTTAGGAGGCACTGAGCAGTTCTTC	CASSLGGTEQFF
TRBV28	TRBJ1-3	TRBD1	NA	TGTGCCAGCAGCCCACGCGGGACAGTTGGAAACACCATATATTTT	CASSPRGTVGNTIYF
TRBV6-1	TRBJ1-5	TRBD1	NA	TGTGCCAGCCTCCAGACAGGGTCTCAGCCCCAGCATTTT	CASLQTGSQPQHF
TRBV4-2	TRBJ2-7	NA	NA	TGTGCCAGCAGCCAAGATCGGGGCAGGGACTACGAGCAGTACTTC	CASSQDRGRDYEQYF
TRBV29-1	TRBJ2-3	TRBD1	NA	TGCAGCGTTGGGGACAGGGGTGGCACAGATACGCAGTATTTT	CSVGDRGGTDTQYF
TRBV7-2	TRBJ2-5	TRBD1	NA	TGTGCCAGCAGCAAGGGACAGGGGAGAGAGACCCAGTACTTC	CASSKGQGRETQYF
TRBV7-9	TRBJ2-7	TRBD1	NA	TGTTCCAGCAGCCAAAGGACAGGGGGCGGAGCCTACGAGCAGTACTTC	CSSSQRTGGGAYEQYF
TRBV7-2	TRBJ2-1	TRBD2	once	TGTGCCAGCAGACCCGGGGTAGCGGGAGATGAGCAGTTCTTC	CASRPGVAGDEQFF
TRBV6-5	TRBJ1-1	TRBD1	NA	TGTGCCAGCAGTTTCTCGACAGGGCACACTGAAGCTTTCTTT	CASSFSTGHTEAFF
TRBV19	TRBJ1-1	NA	few	TGTGCCAGTAGTTCCCGGGGCGGGGACACTGAAGCTTTCTTT	CASSSRGGDTEAFF
TRBV4-3	TRBJ2-7	NA	few	TGCGCCAGCAGCCAAGATGTTGCAGGGTTCGGCGAGCAGTACTTC	CASSQDVAGFGEQYF
TRBV7-9	TRBJ2-7	NA	NA	TGTTCCAGCAGCTTACACTTCTACGAGCAGTACTTC	CSSSLHFYEQYF
TRBV11-2	TRBJ2-5	NA	NA	TGTGCCAGCAGCTTAGGCGGCAGAGAGACCCAGTACTTC	CASSLGGRETQYF
TRBV4-3	TRBJ1-1	NA	NA	TGCGCCAGCAGCCAATCCCGTACTGACACTGAAGCTTTCTTT	CASSQSRTDTEAFF
TRBV10-2	TRBJ1-5	NA	few	TGCGCCAGCAGTCAGATTAGCAATCAGCCCCAGCATTTT	CASSQISNQPQHF
TRBV5-4	TRBJ2-2	NA	NA	TGTGCCAGCAGCCCCCGGGCGGGCACCACCGGGGAGCTGTTTTTT	CASSPRAGTTGELFF
TRBV2	TRBJ2-1	TRBD2	NA	TGTGCCAGCAGTGCACTAGCGGGCGTATACAATGAGCAGTTCTTC	CASSALAGVYNEQFF
TRBV6-5	TRBJ2-3	TRBD2	NA	TGTGCCAGCATGGGACTAGCGGGAGGAGAAGATACGCAGTATTTT	CASMGLAGGEDTQYF
TRBV4-3	TRBJ2-1	NA	NA	TGCGCCAGCAGCCAAGTCGGGGAAAGCTCCTACAATGAGCAGTTCTTC	CASSQVGESSYNEQFF
TRBV15	TRBJ2-6	NA	NA	TGTGCCACCAGCAGAGATAGAGCATCCTTCTCTGGGGCCAACGTCCTGACTTTC	CATSRDRASFSGANVLTF
TRBV7-9	TRBJ2-5	NA	NA	TGTGCCAGCAGCTCCCCTGGGGCAGGAGAGACCCAGTACTTC	CASSSPGAGETQYF
TRBV18	TRBJ2-5	NA	NA	TGTGCCAGCTCACCCCCCTCGAGGGTTGAGACCCAGTACTTC	CASSPPSRVETQYF
TRBV5-1	TRBJ2-1	TRBD2	few	TGCGCCAGCAGCTTGGGGGCGGGAGGGGGAACCTACAATGAGCAGTTCTTC	CASSLGAGGGTYNEQFF
TRBV4-3	TRBJ2-3	TRBD2	NA	TGCGCCAGCAGCCAAGGACTAGCGGGAGCCTCGCGTGATACGCAGTATTTT	CASSQGLAGASRDTQYF
TRBV5-6	TRBJ2-3	TRBD2	NA	TGTGCCAGCAGCTTTTGGGCTAGCGGTACAGATACGCAGTATTTT	CASSFWASGTDTQYF
TRBV11-2	TRBJ2-1	NA	NA	TGTGCCAGCAGCTTAGATTCCAGGAACAATGAGCAGTTCTTC	CASSLDSRNNEQFF
TRBV6-1	TRBJ1-5	NA	NA	TGTGCCAGCAGTGAAGTCCGGAGCTATAGCAATCAGCCCCAGCATTTT	CASSEVRSYSNQPQHF
TRBV27	TRBJ2-1	TRBD2	NA	TGTGCCAGCAGTTTGTGGGCGGGAGGTGAGAATGAGCAGTTCTTC	CASSLWAGGENEQFF
TRBV5-4	TRBJ1-2	NA	few	TGTGCCAGCAGCGAACAGGGAAACTATGGCTACACCTTC	CASSEQGNYGYTF
TRBV19	TRBJ2-2	NA	NA	TGTGCCAGTAGTATAGATCCCTCCGGGGAGCTGTTTTTT	CASSIDPSGELFF
TRBV30	TRBJ1-5	TRBD1	NA	TGTGCCTGGAGTAAGGGGACAGGGGTAGATCAGCCCCAGCATTTT	CAWSKGTGVDQPQHF
TRBV7-3	TRBJ2-1	TRBD2	few	TGTGCCAGCAGCTTGGTTCCGGGAGGGGAGCAGTTCTTC	CASSLVPGGEQFF
TRBV5-6	TRBJ2-1	NA	NA	TGTGCCAGCAGCTCCTCTAGCAATGAGCAGTTCTTC	CASSSSSNEQFF